This T cell receptor (beta chain) was retrieved from a study of T cells after yellow fever vaccination. Study findings and constraints: Post-booster repertoires again held most primary-vaccination clones (around 95% CD4, around 90% CD8).

This clonotype was counted many times. Its antigen remains unidentified. V shed 6 bases, J shed 0 bases, and the junction held 3 bases outside the gene matches. The CDR3 spans 14 residues. TCRdb re-analysed the 5' RACE reads in MiXCR, keeping a single row per CDR3 protein. The sample gives a few hundred thousand distinct CDR3 sequences, 7% to 9% of which show up once; roughly 18% is in the top ten. The receptor comes from a man younger than 35 who received the YFV17D yellow fever vaccine. The chain uses TRBV12-3 or TRBV12-4 and TRBJ2-3; 7 positions agree with TRBD1. Specimen: PBMCs, collected around 45 days after the first yellow fever vaccination. CDR3 sequence (DNA): TGTGCCAGCAGCTTGACAGGGAGCACAGATACGCAGTATTTT. Translating it yields CASSLTGSTDTQYF.